The source of this T cell receptor beta chain is a study of shared clonotypes between healthy human individuals. TCRdb keeps only in-frame clones here, not all; method: immunoSEQ multiplex PCR. The sample contains 2 million to 2.5 million clones, 85% to 95% of which appear only once. The V gene lost 6 bases and the J gene lost 9 bases, with 12 bases spanning the gap. Germline V gives CDR1 MDHEN, CDR2 SYDVKM. This CDR3 has 11 residues. Sequencing was done on a sample of naive CD4+ T cells from PBMCs. Noted subset: CD45RA+ positively selected. V is TRBV28 and J is TRBJ2-7; D is perhaps TRBD1 or TRBD2 (5 bases each). The TCR sequence derives from a man between 18 and 29 years old in good health. Some clones in this sample may be carry-over from other donors' samples. The CDR3 DNA reads as TGTGCCAGCAGGGGGGACCTCCGGCAGTACTTC. It yields the protein CASRGDLRQYF.